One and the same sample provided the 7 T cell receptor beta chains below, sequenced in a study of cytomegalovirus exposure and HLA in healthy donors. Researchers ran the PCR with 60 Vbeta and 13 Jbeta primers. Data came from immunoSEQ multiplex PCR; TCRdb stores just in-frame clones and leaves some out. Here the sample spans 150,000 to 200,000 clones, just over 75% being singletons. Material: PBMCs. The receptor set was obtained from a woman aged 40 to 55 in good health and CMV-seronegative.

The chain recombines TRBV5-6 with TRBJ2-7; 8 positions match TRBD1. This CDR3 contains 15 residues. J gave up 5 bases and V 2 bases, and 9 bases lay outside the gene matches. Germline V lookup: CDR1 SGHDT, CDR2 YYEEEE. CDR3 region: CASSFGDRTVHEQYF. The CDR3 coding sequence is TGTGCCAGCAGCTTTGGGGACAGGACTGTCCACGAGCAGTACTTC.

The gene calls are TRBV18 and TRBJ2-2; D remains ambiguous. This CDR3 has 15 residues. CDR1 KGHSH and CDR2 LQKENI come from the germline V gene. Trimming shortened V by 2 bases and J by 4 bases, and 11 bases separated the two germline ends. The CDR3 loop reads CASSPEAFPTGELFF. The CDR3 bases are TGTGCCAGCTCACCAGAGGCCTTCCCCACCGGGGAGCTGTTTTTT. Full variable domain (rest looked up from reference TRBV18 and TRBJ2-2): NAGVMQNPRHLVRRRGQEARLRCSPMKGHSHVYWYRQLPEEGLKFMVYLQKENIIDESGMPKERFSAEFPKEGPSILRIQQVVRGDSAAYFCASSPEAFPTGELFFGEGSRLTVL.

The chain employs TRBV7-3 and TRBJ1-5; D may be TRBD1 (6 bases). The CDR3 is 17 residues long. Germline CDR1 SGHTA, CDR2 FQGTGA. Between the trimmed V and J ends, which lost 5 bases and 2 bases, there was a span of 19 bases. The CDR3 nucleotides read TGTGCCAGCAGCCGGACGGGGGGCAGTAGTGGCAATCAGCCCCAGCATTTT. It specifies CASSRTGGSSGNQPQHF.

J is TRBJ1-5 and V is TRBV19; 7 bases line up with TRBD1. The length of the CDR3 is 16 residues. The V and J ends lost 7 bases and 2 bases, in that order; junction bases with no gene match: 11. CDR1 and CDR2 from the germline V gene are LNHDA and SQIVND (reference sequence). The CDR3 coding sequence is TGTGCCAGTATTCCAAGCACCGGACAGGGCAATCAGCCCCAGCATTTT. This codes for CASIPSTGQGNQPQHF.

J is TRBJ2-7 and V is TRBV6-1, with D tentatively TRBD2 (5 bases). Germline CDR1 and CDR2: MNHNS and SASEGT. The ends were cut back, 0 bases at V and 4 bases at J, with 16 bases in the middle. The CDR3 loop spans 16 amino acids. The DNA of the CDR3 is TGTGCCAGCAGTGAAGCCAAACCCCGGGATGGGTACGAGCAGTACTTC. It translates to CASSEAKPRDGYEQYF.

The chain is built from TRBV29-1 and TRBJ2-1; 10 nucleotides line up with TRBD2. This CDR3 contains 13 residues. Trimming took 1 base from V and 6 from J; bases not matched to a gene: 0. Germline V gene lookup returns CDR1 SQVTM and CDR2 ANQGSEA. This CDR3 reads CSVEVAGGNEQFF. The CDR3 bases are TGCAGCGTTGAAGTAGCGGGAGGCAATGAGCAGTTCTTC.

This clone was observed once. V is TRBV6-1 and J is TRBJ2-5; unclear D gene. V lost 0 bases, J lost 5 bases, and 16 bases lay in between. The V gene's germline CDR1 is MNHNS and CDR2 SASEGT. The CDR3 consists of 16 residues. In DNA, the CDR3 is TGTGCCAGCAGTGAAGCAGTAGCACTCGTGAGGGAGACCCAGTACTTC. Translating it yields CASSEAVALVRETQYF.